A selection of T cell receptor beta chains follows, all from one sample in a study of blood T cell repertoires in COVID-19. TCRdb keeps only in-frame clones here, not all; method: immunoSEQ multiplex PCR. The sample holds about 100,000 clones; 70% to 90% are singletons and the top ten take about an eighth. What was sequenced was peripheral blood. The receptors come from a man aged 45-65 years with active or convalescent COVID-19. The CDR3 runs from the conserved cysteine through the conserved F or W. The order of the fields is D gene, clone size, J gene, V gene, CDR3 protein, CDR3 DNA. A D gene is named only where the DNA matches it firmly. A clone size is listed for some rows: how often the clone was seen (once, few, many), or a class if it is expanded.

D gene: TRBD2
clone size: NA
J gene: TRBJ2-1
V gene: TRBV18
CDR3 protein: CASFPPAAGPDREQFF
CDR3 DNA: TGTGCCAGCTTTCCCCCGGCAGCGGGGCCCGATCGTGAGCAGTTCTTC

D gene: TRBD2
clone size: NA
J gene: TRBJ2-7
V gene: TRBV5-4
CDR3 protein: CASSLGLAGGTYEQYF
CDR3 DNA: TGTGCCAGCAGCTTGGGACTAGCGGGAGGCACCTACGAGCAGTACTTC

D gene: NA
clone size: NA
J gene: TRBJ1-5
V gene: TRBV18
CDR3 protein: CASSPGQDQPQHF
CDR3 DNA: TGTGCCAGCTCACCAGGGCAGGATCAGCCCCAGCATTTT

D gene: TRBD2
clone size: few
J gene: TRBJ2-1
V gene: TRBV10-1
CDR3 protein: CASSDGGSGYNEQFF
CDR3 DNA: TGCGCCAGCAGTGACGGCGGGAGTGGGTACAATGAGCAGTTCTTC

D gene: NA
clone size: NA
J gene: TRBJ2-1
V gene: TRBV6-1
CDR3 protein: CASSEWAEYNEQFF
CDR3 DNA: TGTGCCAGCAGTGAATGGGCAGAGTACAATGAGCAGTTCTTC

D gene: TRBD2
clone size: NA
J gene: TRBJ2-3
V gene: TRBV11-2
CDR3 protein: CASSLLAASTDTQYF
CDR3 DNA: TGTGCCAGCAGCTTACTAGCGGCTAGCACAGATACGCAGTATTTT

D gene: NA
clone size: NA
J gene: TRBJ2-3
V gene: TRBV5-1
CDR3 protein: CASSLGQDTDTQYF
CDR3 DNA: TGCGCCAGCAGCTTGGGACAGGACACAGATACGCAGTATTTT

D gene: NA
clone size: few
J gene: TRBJ1-2
V gene: TRBV2
CDR3 protein: CASSLDSANYGYTF
CDR3 DNA: TGTGCCAGCAGTTTGGACAGCGCTAACTATGGCTACACCTTC

D gene: NA
clone size: few
J gene: TRBJ2-6
V gene: TRBV7-3
CDR3 protein: CASSSKGGAGANVLTF
CDR3 DNA: TGTGCCAGCAGCTCCAAAGGGGGTGCTGGGGCCAACGTCCTGACTTTC

D gene: NA
clone size: NA
J gene: TRBJ1-1
V gene: TRBV2
CDR3 protein: CASTGTSNTEAFF
CDR3 DNA: TGTGCCAGCACGGGAACCTCGAACACTGAAGCTTTCTTT

D gene: NA
clone size: NA
J gene: TRBJ2-7
V gene: TRBV5-1
CDR3 protein: CASSFGYGASEQYF
CDR3 DNA: TGCGCCAGCAGCTTCGGCTATGGGGCCTCCGAGCAGTACTTC

D gene: NA
clone size: NA
J gene: TRBJ2-1
V gene: TRBV2
CDR3 protein: CASSEYGGTGGEQFF
CDR3 DNA: TGTGCCAGCAGTGAGTATGGCGGGACCGGCGGAGAGCAGTTCTTC

D gene: NA
clone size: NA
J gene: TRBJ2-7
V gene: TRBV14
CDR3 protein: CASSQDAGSVWQYF
CDR3 DNA: TGTGCCAGCAGCCAAGATGCTGGGAGCGTTTGGCAGTACTTC

D gene: NA
clone size: NA
J gene: TRBJ1-2
V gene: TRBV10-3
CDR3 protein: CAISESTRGWTETSGYTF
CDR3 DNA: TGTGCCATCAGTGAGTCGACTCGGGGCTGGACAGAGACCAGTGGCTACACCTTC

D gene: NA
clone size: NA
J gene: TRBJ1-2
V gene: TRBV5-1
CDR3 protein: CASSLSLLGRDYGYTF
CDR3 DNA: TGCGCCAGCAGCTTGTCTCTACTTGGCAGGGACTATGGCTACACCTTC

D gene: NA
clone size: once
J gene: TRBJ1-1
V gene: TRBV19
CDR3 protein: CASSWFGRQNTEAFF
CDR3 DNA: TGTGCCAGTAGTTGGTTTGGCCGCCAGAACACTGAAGCTTTCTTT

D gene: NA
clone size: NA
J gene: TRBJ2-7
V gene: TRBV11-1
CDR3 protein: CASSFGSGYSYEQYF
CDR3 DNA: TGTGCCAGCAGCTTCGGGAGCGGGTACTCCTACGAGCAGTACTTC

D gene: TRBD1
clone size: NA
J gene: TRBJ1-1
V gene: TRBV28
CDR3 protein: CASSFAGTGGEAFF
CDR3 DNA: TGTGCCAGCAGTTTTGCCGGGACAGGGGGTGAAGCTTTCTTT

D gene: TRBD1
clone size: NA
J gene: TRBJ2-7
V gene: TRBV2
CDR3 protein: CASSEQGAQYEQYF
CDR3 DNA: TGTGCCAGCAGTGAACAGGGGGCGCAGTACGAGCAGTACTTC

D gene: TRBD1
clone size: NA
J gene: TRBJ1-4
V gene: TRBV19
CDR3 protein: CASRQGGATNEKLFF
CDR3 DNA: TGTGCCAGTCGTCAGGGGGGCGCAACTAATGAAAAACTGTTTTTT

D gene: TRBD1
clone size: NA
J gene: TRBJ2-1
V gene: TRBV5-1
CDR3 protein: CASRAGQGTYNEQFF
CDR3 DNA: TGCGCCAGCAGGGCGGGACAGGGCACCTACAATGAGCAGTTCTTC

D gene: TRBD1
clone size: NA
J gene: TRBJ2-5
V gene: TRBV14
CDR3 protein: CASSRTGGTQYF
CDR3 DNA: TGTGCCAGCAGCCGGACAGGGGGGACCCAGTACTTC

D gene: NA
clone size: NA
J gene: TRBJ2-7
V gene: TRBV11-2
CDR3 protein: CASSFGQFTYEQYF
CDR3 DNA: TGTGCCAGCAGCTTCGGACAGTTCACGTACGAGCAGTACTTC

D gene: NA
clone size: NA
J gene: TRBJ2-5
V gene: TRBV6-5
CDR3 protein: CASSRDQETQYF
CDR3 DNA: TGTGCCAGCAGTCGTGACCAAGAGACCCAGTACTTC

D gene: TRBD2
clone size: NA
J gene: TRBJ2-5
V gene: TRBV30
CDR3 protein: CAWRVPWTSGRAGETQYF
CDR3 DNA: TGTGCCTGGAGAGTACCTTGGACTAGCGGGAGGGCCGGGGAGACCCAGTACTTC

D gene: NA
clone size: NA
J gene: TRBJ2-3
V gene: TRBV24-1
CDR3 protein: CATSDLSTQYF
CDR3 DNA: TGTGCCACCAGTGATTTGTCGACGCAGTATTTT

D gene: TRBD1
clone size: NA
J gene: TRBJ2-1
V gene: TRBV5-1
CDR3 protein: CASSSGQGRNEQFF
CDR3 DNA: TGCGCCAGCAGTTCTGGACAGGGTCGGAATGAGCAGTTCTTC

D gene: TRBD2
clone size: NA
J gene: TRBJ2-7
V gene: TRBV5-1
CDR3 protein: CASKVGLAGSYEQYF
CDR3 DNA: TGCGCCAGCAAGGTAGGACTAGCGGGGTCCTACGAGCAGTACTTC